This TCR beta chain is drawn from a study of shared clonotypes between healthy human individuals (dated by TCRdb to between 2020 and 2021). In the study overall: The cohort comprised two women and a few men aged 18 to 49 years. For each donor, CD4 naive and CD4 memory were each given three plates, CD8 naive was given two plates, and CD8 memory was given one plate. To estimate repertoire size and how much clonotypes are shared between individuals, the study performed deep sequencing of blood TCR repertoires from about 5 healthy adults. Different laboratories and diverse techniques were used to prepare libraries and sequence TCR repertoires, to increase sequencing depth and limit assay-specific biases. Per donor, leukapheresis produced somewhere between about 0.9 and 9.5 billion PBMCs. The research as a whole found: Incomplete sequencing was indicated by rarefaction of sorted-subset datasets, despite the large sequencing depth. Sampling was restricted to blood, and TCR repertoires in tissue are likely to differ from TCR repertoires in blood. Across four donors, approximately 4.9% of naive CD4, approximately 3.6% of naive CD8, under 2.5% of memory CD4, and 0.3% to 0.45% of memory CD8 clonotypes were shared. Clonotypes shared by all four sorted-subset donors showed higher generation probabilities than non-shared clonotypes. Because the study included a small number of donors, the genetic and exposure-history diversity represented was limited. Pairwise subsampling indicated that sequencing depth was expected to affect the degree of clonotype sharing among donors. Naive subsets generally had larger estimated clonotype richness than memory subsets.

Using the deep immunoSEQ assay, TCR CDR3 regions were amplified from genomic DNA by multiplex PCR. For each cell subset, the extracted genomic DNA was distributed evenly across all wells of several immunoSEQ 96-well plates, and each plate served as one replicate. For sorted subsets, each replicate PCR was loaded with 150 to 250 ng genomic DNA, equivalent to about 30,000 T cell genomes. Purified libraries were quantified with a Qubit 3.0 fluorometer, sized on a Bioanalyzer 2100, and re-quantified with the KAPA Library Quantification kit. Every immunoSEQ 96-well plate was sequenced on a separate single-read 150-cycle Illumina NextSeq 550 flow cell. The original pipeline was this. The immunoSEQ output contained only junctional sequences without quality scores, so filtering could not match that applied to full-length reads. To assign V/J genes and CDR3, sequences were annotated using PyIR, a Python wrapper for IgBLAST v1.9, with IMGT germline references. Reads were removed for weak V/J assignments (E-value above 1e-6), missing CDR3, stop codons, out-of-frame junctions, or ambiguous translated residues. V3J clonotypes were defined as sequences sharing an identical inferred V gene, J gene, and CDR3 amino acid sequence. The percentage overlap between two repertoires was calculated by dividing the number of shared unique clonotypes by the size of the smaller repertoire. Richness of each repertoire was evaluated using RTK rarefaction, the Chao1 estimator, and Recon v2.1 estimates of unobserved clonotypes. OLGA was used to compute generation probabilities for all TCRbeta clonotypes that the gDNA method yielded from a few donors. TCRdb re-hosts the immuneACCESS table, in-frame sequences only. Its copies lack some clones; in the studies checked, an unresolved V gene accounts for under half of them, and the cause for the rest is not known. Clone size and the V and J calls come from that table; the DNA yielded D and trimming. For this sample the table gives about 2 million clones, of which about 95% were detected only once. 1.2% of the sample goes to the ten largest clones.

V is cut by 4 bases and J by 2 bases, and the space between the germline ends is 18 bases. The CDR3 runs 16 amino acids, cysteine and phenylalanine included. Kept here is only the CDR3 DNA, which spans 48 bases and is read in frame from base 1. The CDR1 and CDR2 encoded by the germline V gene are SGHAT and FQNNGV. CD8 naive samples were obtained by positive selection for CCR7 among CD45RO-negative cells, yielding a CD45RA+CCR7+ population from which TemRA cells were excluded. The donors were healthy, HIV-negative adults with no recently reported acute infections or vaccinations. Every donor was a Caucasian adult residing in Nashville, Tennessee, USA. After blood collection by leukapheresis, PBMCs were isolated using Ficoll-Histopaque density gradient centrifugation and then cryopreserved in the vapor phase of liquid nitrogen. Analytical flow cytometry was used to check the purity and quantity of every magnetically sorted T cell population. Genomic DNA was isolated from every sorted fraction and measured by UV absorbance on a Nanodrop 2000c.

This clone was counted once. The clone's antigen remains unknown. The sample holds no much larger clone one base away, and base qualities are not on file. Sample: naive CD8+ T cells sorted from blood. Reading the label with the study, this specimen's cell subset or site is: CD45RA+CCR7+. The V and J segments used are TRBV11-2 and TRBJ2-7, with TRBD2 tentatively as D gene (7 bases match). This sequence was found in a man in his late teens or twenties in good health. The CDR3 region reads CASSSGGWGVPYEQYF. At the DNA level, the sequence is TGTGCCAGCAGCTCGGGGGGCTGGGGGGTCCCCTACGAGCAGTACTTC.